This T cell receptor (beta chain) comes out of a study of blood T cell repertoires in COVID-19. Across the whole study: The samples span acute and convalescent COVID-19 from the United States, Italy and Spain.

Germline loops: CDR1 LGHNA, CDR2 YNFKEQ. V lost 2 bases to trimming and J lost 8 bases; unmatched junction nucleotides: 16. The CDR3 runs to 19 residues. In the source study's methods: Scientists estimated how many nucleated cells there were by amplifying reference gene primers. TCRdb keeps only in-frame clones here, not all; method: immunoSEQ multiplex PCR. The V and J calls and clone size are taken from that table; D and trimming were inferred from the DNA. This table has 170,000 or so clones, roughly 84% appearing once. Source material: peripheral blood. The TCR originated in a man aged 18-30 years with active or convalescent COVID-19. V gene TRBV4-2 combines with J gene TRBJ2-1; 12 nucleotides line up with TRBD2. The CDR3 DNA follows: TGTGCCAGCAGCCAAAGACCTAGCGGGGGGGCCTCCCTAAACGATGAGCAGTTCTTC. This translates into CASSQRPSGGASLNDEQFF.